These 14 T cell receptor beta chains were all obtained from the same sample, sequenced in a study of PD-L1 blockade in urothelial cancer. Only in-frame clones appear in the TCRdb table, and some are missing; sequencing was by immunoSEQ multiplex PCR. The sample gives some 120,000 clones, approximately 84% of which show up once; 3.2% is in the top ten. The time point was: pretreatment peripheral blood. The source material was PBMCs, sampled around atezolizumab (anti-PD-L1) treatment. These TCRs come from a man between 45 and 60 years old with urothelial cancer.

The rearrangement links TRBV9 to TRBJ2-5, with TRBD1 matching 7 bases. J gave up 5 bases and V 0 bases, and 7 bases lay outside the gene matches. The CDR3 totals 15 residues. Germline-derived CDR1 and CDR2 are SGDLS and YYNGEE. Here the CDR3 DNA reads TGTGCCAGCAGCGTAGGCACAGGGGCATTGGAGACCCAGTACTTC. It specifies CASSVGTGALETQYF.

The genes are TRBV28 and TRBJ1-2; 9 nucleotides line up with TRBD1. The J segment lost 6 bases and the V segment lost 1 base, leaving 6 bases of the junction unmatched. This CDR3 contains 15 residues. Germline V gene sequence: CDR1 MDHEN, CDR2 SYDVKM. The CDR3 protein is CASSLFNGQGHGYTF. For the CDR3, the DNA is TGTGCCAGCAGTTTATTCAATGGACAGGGGCATGGCTACACCTTC.

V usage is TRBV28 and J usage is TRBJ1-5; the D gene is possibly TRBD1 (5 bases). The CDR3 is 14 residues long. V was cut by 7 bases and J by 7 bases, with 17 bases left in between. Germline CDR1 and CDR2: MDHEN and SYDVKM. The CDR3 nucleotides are TGTGCCAGCACCGCCATGGGGCTAGGCCAGCCCCAGCATTTT. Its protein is CASTAMGLGQPQHF. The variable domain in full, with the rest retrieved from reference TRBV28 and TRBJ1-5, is DVKVTQSSRYLVKRTGEKVFLECVQDMDHENMFWYRQDPGLGLRLIYFSYDVKMKEKGDIPEGYSVSREKKERFSLILESASTNQTSMYLCASTAMGLGQPQHFGDGTRLSIL.

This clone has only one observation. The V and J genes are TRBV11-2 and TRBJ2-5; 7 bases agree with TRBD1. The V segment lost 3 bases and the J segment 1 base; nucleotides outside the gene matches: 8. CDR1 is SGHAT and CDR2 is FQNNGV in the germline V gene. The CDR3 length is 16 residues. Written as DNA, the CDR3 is TGTGCCAGCAGCTTCCAAGGGGGCCTGGTCCAAGAGACCCAGTACTTC. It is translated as CASSFQGGLVQETQYF.

The CDR3 reads CASSFSGQGSEKLFF. The CDR3 nucleotides read TGCGCCAGCAGCTTTTCAGGACAGGGATCTGAAAAACTGTTTTTT. The rearrangement joins TRBV5-1 to TRBJ1-4; TRBD1 matches at 8 bases. The CDR3 has 15 residues. The junction had 7 bases not matched to a gene; V was cut back by 2 bases and J by 7 bases. CDR1 is SGHRS, CDR2 YFSETQ, per germline.

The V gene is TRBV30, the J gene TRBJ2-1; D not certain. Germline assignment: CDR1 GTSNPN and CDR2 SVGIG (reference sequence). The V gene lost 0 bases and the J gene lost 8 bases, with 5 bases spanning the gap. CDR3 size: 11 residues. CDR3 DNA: TGTGCCTGGAGTGTAGCTTATGAGCAGTTCTTC. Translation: CAWSVAYEQFF.

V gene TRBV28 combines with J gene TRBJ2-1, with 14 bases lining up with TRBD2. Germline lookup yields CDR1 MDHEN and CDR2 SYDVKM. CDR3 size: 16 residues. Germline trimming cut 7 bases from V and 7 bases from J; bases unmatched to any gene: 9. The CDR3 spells CASTPGLAGGRNEQFF. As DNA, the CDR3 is TGTGCCAGCACCCCCGGACTAGCGGGAGGTCGGAATGAGCAGTTCTTC.

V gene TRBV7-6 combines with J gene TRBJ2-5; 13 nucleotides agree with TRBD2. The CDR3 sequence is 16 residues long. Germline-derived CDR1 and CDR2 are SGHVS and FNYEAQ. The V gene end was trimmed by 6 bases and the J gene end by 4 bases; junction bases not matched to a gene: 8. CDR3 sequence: CASRNGLAGVGETQYF. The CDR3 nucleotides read TGTGCCAGCAGAAACGGACTAGCGGGAGTAGGAGAGACCCAGTACTTC.

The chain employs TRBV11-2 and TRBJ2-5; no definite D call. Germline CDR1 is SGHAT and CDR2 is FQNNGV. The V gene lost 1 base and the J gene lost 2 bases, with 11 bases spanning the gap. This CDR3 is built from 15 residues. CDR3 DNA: TGTGCCAGCAGCTTAGCCCTAGGTTCTCAAGAGACCCAGTACTTC. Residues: CASSLALGSQETQYF.

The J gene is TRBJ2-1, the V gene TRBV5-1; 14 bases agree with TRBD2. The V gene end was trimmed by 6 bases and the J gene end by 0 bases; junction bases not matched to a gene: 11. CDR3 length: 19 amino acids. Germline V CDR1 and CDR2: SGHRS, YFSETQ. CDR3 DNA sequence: TGCGCCAGCAAACCTAGGACTAGCGGGGGGAGCAGCTCCTACAATGAGCAGTTCTTC. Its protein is CASKPRTSGGSSSYNEQFF.

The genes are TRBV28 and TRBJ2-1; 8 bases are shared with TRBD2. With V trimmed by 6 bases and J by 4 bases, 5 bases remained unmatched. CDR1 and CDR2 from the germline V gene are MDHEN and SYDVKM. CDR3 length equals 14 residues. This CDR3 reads CASRRTSRYNEQFF. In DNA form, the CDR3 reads TGTGCCAGCAGACGGACTAGCAGATACAATGAGCAGTTCTTC.

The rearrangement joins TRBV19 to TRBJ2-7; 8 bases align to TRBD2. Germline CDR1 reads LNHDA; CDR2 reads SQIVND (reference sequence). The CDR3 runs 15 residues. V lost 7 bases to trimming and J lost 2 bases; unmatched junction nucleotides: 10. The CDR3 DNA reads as TGTGCCAGTACCGACGGGAGCGGGAGACCCTACGAGCAGTACTTC. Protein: CASTDGSGRPYEQYF. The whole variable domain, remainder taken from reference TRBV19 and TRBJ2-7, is DGGITQSPKYLFRKEGQNVTLSCEQNLNHDAMYWYRQDPGQGLRLIYYSQIVNDFQKGDIAEGYSVSREKKESFPLTVTSAQKNPTAFYLCASTDGSGRPYEQYFGPGTRLTVT.

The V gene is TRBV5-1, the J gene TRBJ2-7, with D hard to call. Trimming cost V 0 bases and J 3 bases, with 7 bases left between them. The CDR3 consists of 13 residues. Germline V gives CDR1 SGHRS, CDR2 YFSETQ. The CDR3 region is CASSLESGYEQYF. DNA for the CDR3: TGCGCCAGCAGCTTGGAGTCGGGCTACGAGCAGTACTTC. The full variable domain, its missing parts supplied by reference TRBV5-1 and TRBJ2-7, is KAGVTQTPRYLIKTRGQQVTLSCSPISGHRSVSWYQQTPGQGLQFLFEYFSETQRNKGNFPGRFSGRQFSNSRSEMNVSTLELGDSALYLCASSLESGYEQYFGPGTRLTVT.

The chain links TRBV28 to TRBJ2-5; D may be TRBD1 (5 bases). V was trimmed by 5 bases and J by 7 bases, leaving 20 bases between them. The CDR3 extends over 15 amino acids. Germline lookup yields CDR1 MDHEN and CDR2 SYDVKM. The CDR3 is CASSPDSRITGTQYF. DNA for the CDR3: TGTGCCAGCAGTCCCGACAGCCGTATTACGGGGACCCAGTACTTC.